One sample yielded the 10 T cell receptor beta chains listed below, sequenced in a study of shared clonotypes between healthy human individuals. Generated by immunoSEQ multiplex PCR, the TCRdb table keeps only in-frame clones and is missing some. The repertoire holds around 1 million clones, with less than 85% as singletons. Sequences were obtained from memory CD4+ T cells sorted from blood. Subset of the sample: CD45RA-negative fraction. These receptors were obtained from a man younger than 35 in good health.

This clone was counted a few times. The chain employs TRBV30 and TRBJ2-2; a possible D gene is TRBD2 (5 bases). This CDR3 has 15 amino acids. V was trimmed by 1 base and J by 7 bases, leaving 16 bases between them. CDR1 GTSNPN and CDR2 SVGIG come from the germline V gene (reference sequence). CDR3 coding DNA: TGTGCCTGGAGTGGGAAACAGCGGTATTACGGGGAGCTGTTTTTT. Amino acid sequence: CAWSGKQRYYGELFF.

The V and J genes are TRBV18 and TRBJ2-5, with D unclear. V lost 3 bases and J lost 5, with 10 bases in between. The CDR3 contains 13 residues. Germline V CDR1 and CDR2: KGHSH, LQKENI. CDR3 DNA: TGTGCCAGCTCACCTACTCTAGGGGAGACCCAGTACTTC. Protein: CASSPTLGETQYF. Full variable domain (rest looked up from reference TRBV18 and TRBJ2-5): NAGVMQNPRHLVRRRGQEARLRCSPMKGHSHVYWYRQLPEEGLKFMVYLQKENIIDESGMPKERFSAEFPKEGPSILRIQQVVRGDSAAYFCASSPTLGETQYFGPGTRLLVL.

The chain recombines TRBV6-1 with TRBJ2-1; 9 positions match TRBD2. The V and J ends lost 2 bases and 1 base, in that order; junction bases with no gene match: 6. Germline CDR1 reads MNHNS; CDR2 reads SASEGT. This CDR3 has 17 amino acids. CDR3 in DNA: TGTGCCAGCAGTGAACGCGGGGGGGCTGGGTCCTACAATGAGCAGTTCTTC. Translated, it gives CASSERGGAGSYNEQFF.

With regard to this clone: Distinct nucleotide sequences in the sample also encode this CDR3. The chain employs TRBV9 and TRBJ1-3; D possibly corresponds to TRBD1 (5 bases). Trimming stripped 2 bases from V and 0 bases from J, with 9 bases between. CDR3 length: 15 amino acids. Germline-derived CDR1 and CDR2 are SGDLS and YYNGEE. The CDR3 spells CASSVEGFSGNTIYF. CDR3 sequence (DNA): TGTGCCAGCAGCGTCGAGGGGTTCTCTGGAAACACCATATATTTT.

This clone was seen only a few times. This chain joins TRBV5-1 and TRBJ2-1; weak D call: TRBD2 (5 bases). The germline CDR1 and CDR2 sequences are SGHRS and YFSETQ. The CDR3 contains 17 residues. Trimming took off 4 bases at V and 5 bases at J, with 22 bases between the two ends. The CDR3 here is CASSHRGDGPGNNEQFF. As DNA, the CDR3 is TGCGCCAGCAGCCACCGGGGAGACGGACCGGGTAACAATGAGCAGTTCTTC.

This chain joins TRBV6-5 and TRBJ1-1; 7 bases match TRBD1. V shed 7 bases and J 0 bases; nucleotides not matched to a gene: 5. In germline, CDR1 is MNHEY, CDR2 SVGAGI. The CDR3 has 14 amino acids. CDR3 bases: TGTGCCAGCAAACCACAGGGGATGAACACTGAAGCTTTCTTT. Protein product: CASKPQGMNTEAFF.

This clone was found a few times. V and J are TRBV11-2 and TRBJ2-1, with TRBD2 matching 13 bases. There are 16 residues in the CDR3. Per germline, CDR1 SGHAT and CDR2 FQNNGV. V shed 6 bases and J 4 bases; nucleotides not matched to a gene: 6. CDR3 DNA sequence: TGTGCCAGCAGAGTTCCGGGACTAGCGGGGTACAATGAGCAGTTCTTC. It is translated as CASRVPGLAGYNEQFF. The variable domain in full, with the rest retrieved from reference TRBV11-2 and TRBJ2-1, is EAGVAQSPRYKIIEKRQSVAFWCNPISGHATLYWYQQILGQGPKLLIQFQNNGVVDDSQLPKDRFSAERLKGVDSTLKIQPAKLEDSAVYLCASRVPGLAGYNEQFFGPGTRLTVL.

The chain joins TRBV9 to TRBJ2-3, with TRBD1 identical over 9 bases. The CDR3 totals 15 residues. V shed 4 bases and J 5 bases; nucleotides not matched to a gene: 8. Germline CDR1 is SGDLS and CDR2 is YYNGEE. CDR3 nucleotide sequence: TGTGCCAGCAGCCCCCGGGACAGGGTCCAAGATACGCAGTATTTT. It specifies CASSPRDRVQDTQYF.

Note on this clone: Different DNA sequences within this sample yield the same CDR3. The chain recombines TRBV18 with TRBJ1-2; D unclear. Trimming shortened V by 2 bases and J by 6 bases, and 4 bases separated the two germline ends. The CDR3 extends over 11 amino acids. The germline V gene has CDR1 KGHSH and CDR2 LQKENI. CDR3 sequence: CASSPDDGYTF. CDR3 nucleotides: TGTGCCAGCTCACCAGACGATGGCTACACCTTC.

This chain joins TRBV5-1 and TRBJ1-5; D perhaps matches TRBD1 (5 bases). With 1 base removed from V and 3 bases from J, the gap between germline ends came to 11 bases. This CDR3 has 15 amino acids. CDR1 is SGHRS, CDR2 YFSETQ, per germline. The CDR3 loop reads CASSLRGAINQPQHF. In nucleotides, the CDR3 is TGCGCCAGCAGCTTGCGAGGGGCCATCAATCAGCCCCAGCATTTT. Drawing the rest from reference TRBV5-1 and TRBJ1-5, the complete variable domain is KAGVTQTPRYLIKTRGQQVTLSCSPISGHRSVSWYQQTPGQGLQFLFEYFSETQRNKGNFPGRFSGRQFSNSRSEMNVSTLELGDSALYLCASSLRGAINQPQHFGDGTRLSIL.